This TCR beta chain was captured in a study of siplizumab effects on memory and regulatory T cells. Study results and limitations: The drug siplizumab significantly decreased the alloreactive sequences that could be traced to unstimulated CD4+ memory cells. Naive T cells seemed more diverse than memory cells; they also seemed major alloresponse contributors.

Points on this clone: Its antigen is still unknown.

Trimming pared 1 base from V and 3 bases from J, leaving 7 bases between. Germline assignment: CDR1 MNHNS and CDR2 SASEGT. The CDR3 extends over 14 amino acids. Some 92,000 TCR templates were assayed per sample. Measured with immunoSEQ multiplex PCR; TCRdb has only the in-frame clones, and not every one. This sample has some 100,000 clones, with roughly 96% found just once. V is TRBV6-1 and J is TRBJ1-5; D unresolved. Sequencing was carried out using naive CD4+ T cells sorted from blood. This TCR derives from a human donor in good health. The CDR3: CASSEGRPNQPQHF. The CDR3 nucleotides are TGTGCCAGCAGTGAAGGGAGACCCAATCAGCCCCAGCATTTT.